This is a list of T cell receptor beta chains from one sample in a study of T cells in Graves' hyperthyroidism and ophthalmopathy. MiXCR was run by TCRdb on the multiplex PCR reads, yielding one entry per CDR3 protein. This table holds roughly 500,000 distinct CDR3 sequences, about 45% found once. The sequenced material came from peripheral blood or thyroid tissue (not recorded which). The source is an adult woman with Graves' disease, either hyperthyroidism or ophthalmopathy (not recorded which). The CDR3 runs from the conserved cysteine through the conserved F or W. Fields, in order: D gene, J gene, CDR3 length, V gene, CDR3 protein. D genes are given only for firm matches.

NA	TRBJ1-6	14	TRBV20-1	CSATLPAGNSPLHF
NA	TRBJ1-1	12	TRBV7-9	CASSLGVVGAFF
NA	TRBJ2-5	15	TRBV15	CATSSVTGSGETQYF
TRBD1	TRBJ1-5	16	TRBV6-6	CASTQRGQGSNQPQHF
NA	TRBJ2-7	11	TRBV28	CASSWGNEQYF
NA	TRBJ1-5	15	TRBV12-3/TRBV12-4	CASSWDFGSNQPQHF
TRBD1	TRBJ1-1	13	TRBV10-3	CAIRGGQGPEAFF
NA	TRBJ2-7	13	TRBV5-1	CASTGLLTYEQYF
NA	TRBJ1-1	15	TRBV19	CASSIGSGGNTEAFF
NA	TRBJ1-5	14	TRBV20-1	CSATVAGPHEPQHF
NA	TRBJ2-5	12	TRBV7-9	CASSLGGTTGYF
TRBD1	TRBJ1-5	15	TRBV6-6	CASGTVETINQPQHF
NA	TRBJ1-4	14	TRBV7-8	CASSTAPWGEKLFF
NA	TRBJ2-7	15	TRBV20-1	CSAQHRAGSSYEQYF
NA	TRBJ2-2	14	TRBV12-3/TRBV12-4	CASKPWGFGGELFF
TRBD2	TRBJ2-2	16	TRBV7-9	CASIKALAGNTGELFF
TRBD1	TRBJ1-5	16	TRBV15	CATSSWDSNSNQPQHF
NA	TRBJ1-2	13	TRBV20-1	CSAGNSGYDGYTF
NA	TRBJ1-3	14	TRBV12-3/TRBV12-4	CASSLSRRGNTIYF
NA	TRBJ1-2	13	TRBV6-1	CASSQGSRYGYTF
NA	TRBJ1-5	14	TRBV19	CASSIAGINQPQHF
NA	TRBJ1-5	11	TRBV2	CASSVAETQHF
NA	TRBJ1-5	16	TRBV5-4	CASSLGSPNSNQPQHF
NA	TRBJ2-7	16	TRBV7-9	CASSYPSRDPSYEQYF
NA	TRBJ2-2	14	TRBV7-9	CASSLDGSPGELFF
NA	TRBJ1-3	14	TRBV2	CASSQAGAGNTIYF
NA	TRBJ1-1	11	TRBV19	CASLGDSEAFF
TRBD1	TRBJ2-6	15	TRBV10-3	CAISGQDSGANVLTF
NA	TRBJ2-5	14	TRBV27	CASSSRQDQETQYF
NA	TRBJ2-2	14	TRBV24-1	CATSVIGGTGELFF
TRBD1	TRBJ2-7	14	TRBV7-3	CASSADRESYEQYF
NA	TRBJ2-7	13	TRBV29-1	CSLRQRSSYEQYF
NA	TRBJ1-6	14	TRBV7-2	CASSPLREGGPLHF
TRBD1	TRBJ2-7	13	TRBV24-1	CATSDRTGSEQYF
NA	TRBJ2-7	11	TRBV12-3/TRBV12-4	CASRKTYEQYF
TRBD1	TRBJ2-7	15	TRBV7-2	CASSYPQGVHYEQYF
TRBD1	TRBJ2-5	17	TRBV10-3	CAIRLPFPGQGDQPQYF
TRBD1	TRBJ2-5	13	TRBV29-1	CSVGRGYEETQYF
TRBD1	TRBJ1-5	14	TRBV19	CATRTGTGDQPQHF
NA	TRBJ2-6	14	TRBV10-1	CASSRGSGANVLTF
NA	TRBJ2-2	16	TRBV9	CASSVSSGTFTGELFF
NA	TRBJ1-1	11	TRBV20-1	CSARSGAEAFF
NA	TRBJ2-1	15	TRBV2	CASSSFGEGYNEQFF
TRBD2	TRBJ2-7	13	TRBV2	CASFTGGSYEQYF
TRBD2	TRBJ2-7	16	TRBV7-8	CASSSTETSGPYEQYF
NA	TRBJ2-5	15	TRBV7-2	CASSPPRWNQETQYF
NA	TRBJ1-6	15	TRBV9	CASSEQGHYNSPLHF
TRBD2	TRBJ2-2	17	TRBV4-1	CASSLGLAGGFTGELFF
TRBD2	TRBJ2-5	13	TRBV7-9	CASSHREEGTQYF
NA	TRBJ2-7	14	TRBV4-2	CASSQVTRSYEQYF
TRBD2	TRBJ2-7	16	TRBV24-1	CATGSFLREGRNEQYF
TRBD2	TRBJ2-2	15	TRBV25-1	CASLGLAGLAGELFF
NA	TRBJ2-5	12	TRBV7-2	CASSYPLETQYF
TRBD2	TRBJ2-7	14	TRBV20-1	CSARDLSGGDEQYF
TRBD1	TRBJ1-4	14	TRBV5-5	CASSQGQANEKLFF